A selection of T cell receptor beta chains follows, all from one sample in a study of T cell repertoires in cytomegalovirus infection. Each CDR3 protein gets one entry after TCRdb re-called the reads with MiXCR. The repertoire holds under 350,000 distinct CDR3 sequences, around 20% seen once, with around 20% in the top ten. The antigens for these receptors are not known. The material sequenced was cultured PBMCs, taken from culture after CMV antigen stimulation. Receptors originate from a human donor in good health (CMV status not recorded). Some clones in this sample may be carry-over from other donors' samples. Each CDR3 is given with its conserved first and last residue. Each record gives: V gene, D gene, clone size, J gene, CDR3 DNA, CDR3 protein. The D gene is left open where the match is weak. The size entry is marked missing in some rows and otherwise reads once, few, many or a size class.

>TRBV6-1|.|many|TRBJ2-4
TGTGCCAGCAGTGAAATGGTGGGGGCGAGGGTTCAGTACTTC
CASSEMVGARVQYF
>TRBV2|.|.|TRBJ2-3
TGTGCCAGCAGCCCCGGAGGGGATACGCAGTATTTT
CASSPGGDTQYF
>TRBV27|.|.|TRBJ1-5
TGTGCCAGCAGTTTAAATATGCCGGGAGGGAGCAGTCAGCCCCAGCATTTT
CASSLNMPGGSSQPQHF
>TRBV25-1|TRBD1|.|TRBJ2-4
TGTGCCAGCGGACAGGAGGACAAAAACATTCAGTACTTC
CASGQEDKNIQYF
>TRBV7-2|.|many|TRBJ2-1
TGTGCCAGCAGCTTAGTTTTTCTATACAATGAGCAGTTCTTC
CASSLVFLYNEQFF
>TRBV7-9|.|few|TRBJ1-1
TGTGCCAGCAGCGCACGGGGGGGGATGAACACTGAAGCTTTCTTT
CASSARGGMNTEAFF
>TRBV12-5|TRBD2|few|TRBJ2-2
TGTGCTAGTGGCTCATATGGCGGTCTAGCGGGAGACACCGGGGAGCTGTTTTTT
CASGSYGGLAGDTGELFF
>TRBV7-2|.|few|TRBJ2-7
TGTGCCAGCAGCCCTCGGCCTCCCAGCTCCTACGAGCAGTACTTC
CASSPRPPSSYEQYF
>TRBV11-3|.|.|TRBJ2-6
TGTGCCAGCAGCCTGGACGGGGCTGGGGCCAACGTCCTGACTTTC
CASSLDGAGANVLTF
>TRBV2|.|.|TRBJ1-5
TGTGCCAGCAGTGAGAGGGGTAGGGATCCACAGCCCCAGCATTTT
CASSERGRDPQPQHF
>TRBV7-9|.|.|TRBJ1-2
TGTGCCAGCAGCTTTAATTCTAACTATGGCTACACCTTC
CASSFNSNYGYTF
>TRBV7-8|.|few|TRBJ2-3
TGTGCCAGCAGCTTAGATCTCAGCGGGACATACACAGATACGCAGTATTTT
CASSLDLSGTYTDTQYF
>TRBV19|.|.|TRBJ1-3
TGTGCCAGTAGTGTGGACGGAAGGGCCTCTGGAAACACCATATATTTT
CASSVDGRASGNTIYF
>TRBV7-9|.|.|TRBJ2-3
TGTGCCAGCACCCAGACAGGTAGCGGCACAGATACGCAGTATTTT
CASTQTGSGTDTQYF
>TRBV11-2|.|.|TRBJ2-1
TGTGCCAGCAGCTTAAGTCTAGTGTCCTACAATGAGCAGTTCTTC
CASSLSLVSYNEQFF
>TRBV28|.|.|TRBJ1-1
TGTGCCAGCAGCCCTTTTGTCCCATTGACCACTGAAGCTTTCTTT
CASSPFVPLTTEAFF
>TRBV19|.|few|TRBJ2-1
TGTGCCAGTACCCCCTTAGCGTCCACCTACAATGAGCAGTTCTTC
CASTPLASTYNEQFF
>TRBV7-9|.|many|TRBJ2-1
TGTGCCAGCAGCCCCCTGGGAGTAGGCCCCTACAATGAGCAGTTCTTC
CASSPLGVGPYNEQFF
>TRBV7-8|.|many|TRBJ2-6
TGTGCCAGCAGCTTAGCGCTCCAGGGCGTCTCTGGGGCCAACGTCCTGACTTTC
CASSLALQGVSGANVLTF
>TRBV5-1|TRBD1|many|TRBJ1-1
TGCGCCAGCAGCTTGAACAGGGGGACTGAAGCTTTCTTT
CASSLNRGTEAFF
>TRBV12-3/TRBV12-4|TRBD1|.|TRBJ2-5
TGTGCCAGCAGTTTAAGGACAGGGGGAAAGACCCAGTACTTC
CASSLRTGGKTQYF
>TRBV4-1|.|.|TRBJ2-1
TGCGCCAGCAGCCAAGGCGCCAGAGCCCATGGTGAGCAGTTCTTC
CASSQGARAHGEQFF
>TRBV15|.|.|TRBJ2-5
TGTGCCACCAGCAGAGCTCCGATTCAAGAGACCCAGTACTTC
CATSRAPIQETQYF
>TRBV4-3|.|many|TRBJ2-1
TGCGCCAGCAGCCAAGAAATTACTAATTACAATGAGCAGTTCTTC
CASSQEITNYNEQFF
>TRBV6-6|.|.|TRBJ2-5
TGTGCCAGCATCGGGGGGCGTCAAGAGACCCAGTACTTC
CASIGGRQETQYF
>TRBV4-1|.|.|TRBJ2-5
TGCGCCAGCAGCCAAGTTCGGGCAGGCGGTCAAGAGACCCAGTACTTC
CASSQVRAGGQETQYF
>TRBV27|TRBD1|few|TRBJ2-5
TGTGCCAGCAGTTTATTAGACAGGGGAAAAGAGACCCAGTACTTC
CASSLLDRGKETQYF